This passage covers 19 T cell receptor beta chains from one sample sequenced in a study of T cells in Graves' hyperthyroidism and ophthalmopathy. Amplified TCR beta CDR3 regions derived from RNA transcripts. The HTBI set primed first-round TCR CDR3 RT-PCR. MiXCR, applied by TCRdb to the multiplex PCR reads, yields one record per CDR3 protein. The sample consists of about 570,000 distinct CDR3 sequences, 14% of them appearing once. The sample consisted of blood. The origin of the receptors is a woman aged 40 to 49 with Graves' hyperthyroidism.

With regard to this clonotype: Being one base from a much bigger clone, this may be a read error. The gene calls are TRBV29-1 and TRBJ2-1; the match to TRBD2 covers 12 bases. From germline, CDR1 is SQVTM and CDR2 ANQGSEA. CDR3 length equals 14 residues. J gave up 6 bases and V 7 bases, and 7 bases lay outside the gene matches. CDR3 DNA sequence: TGCAGCGCTTTACTAGCGGGAGGCGGCAATGAGCAGTTCTTC. Its protein is CSALLAGGGNEQFF.

This clonotype was counted ten times or more. The chain couples TRBV27 to TRBJ1-3; maybe TRBD1 (5 bases). This CDR3 has 17 residues. The ends were cut back, 4 bases at V and 4 bases at J, with 20 bases in the middle. Germline CDR1 MNHEY, CDR2 SMNVEV (reference sequence). CDR3 loop: CASSSGPGWRFGNTIYF. Here the CDR3 DNA reads TGTGCCAGCAGTTCGGGACCTGGGTGGAGGTTCGGAAACACCATATATTTT.

This clonotype was detected only a few times. The J gene is TRBJ2-7, the V gene TRBV6-1, with 7 bases that match TRBD2. This CDR3 contains 12 residues. Looked up from germline, CDR1 is MNHNS and CDR2 is SASEGT. Unmatched junction bases numbered 5, after V lost 8 bases and J lost 4 bases. CDR3 amino acids: CASAVGGYEQYF. The CDR3, as DNA: TGTGCCAGCGCCGTCGGGGGGTACGAGCAGTACTTC.

The chain recombines TRBV11-3 with TRBJ2-1; 14 positions agree with TRBD2. The CDR3 totals 17 residues. V lost 4 bases to trimming and J lost 6 bases; unmatched junction nucleotides: 8. Germline V gene lookup returns CDR1 SGHNT and CDR2 YENEEA. This CDR3 is CASSYAGTSGSINEQFF. DNA of the CDR3: TGTGCCAGCAGCTACGCCGGGACTAGCGGGAGTATCAATGAGCAGTTCTTC.

This clonotype was detected only a few times. The CDR3 DNA is TGCAGCGTGGTTAGGAGACTAGCGGGAGGATACGAGCAGTACTTC. It specifies CSVVRRLAGGYEQYF. The rearrangement links TRBV29-1 to TRBJ2-7, with TRBD2 matching 13 bases. Germline V gives CDR1 SQVTM, CDR2 ANQGSEA. The CDR3 covers 15 residues. V shed 6 bases, J shed 4 bases, and the junction held 9 bases outside the gene matches.

This clonotype was observed many times. The V and J genes are TRBV11-2 and TRBJ2-7; D is possibly TRBD1 (5 bases). In germline, CDR1 is SGHAT, CDR2 FQNNGV. Trimming removed 3 bases from V and 3 bases from J, with 15 bases in between. The CDR3 is 15 amino acids. The CDR3 region has the DNA TGTGCCAGCAGCTTCCCAGGGTCGAGTGGCTACGAGCAGTACTTC. This translates into CASSFPGSSGYEQYF. Looking up the rest from reference TRBV11-2 and TRBJ2-7 gives the full variable domain: EAGVAQSPRYKIIEKRQSVAFWCNPISGHATLYWYQQILGQGPKLLIQFQNNGVVDDSQLPKDRFSAERLKGVDSTLKIQPAKLEDSAVYLCASSFPGSSGYEQYFGPGTRLTVT.

At least ten counts were recorded for this clonotype. This chain links TRBV19 with TRBJ1-1, with 7 bases lining up with TRBD1. The CDR3 covers 15 residues. With 4 bases clipped from V and 0 bases from J, the junction kept 5 bases outside the gene matches. CDR1 and CDR2 from the germline V gene are LNHDA and SQIVND (reference sequence). CDR3 protein: CASSTTDRMNTEAFF. The CDR3 DNA is TGTGCCAGTAGTACGACGGACAGGATGAACACTGAAGCTTTCTTT.

The CDR3 nucleotides read TGTGCCAGCAGCCGTGACCTCGGGGGCTACACCTTC. Protein sequence: CASSRDLGGYTF. The V gene is TRBV3-1, the J gene TRBJ1-2; no clear D. Germline assignment: CDR1 LGHDT and CDR2 YNNKEL (reference sequence). The CDR3 has 12 amino acids. V lost 4 bases to trimming and J lost 8 bases, with 11 bases between them. The full variable domain, completed using reference TRBV3-1 and TRBJ1-2, is DTAVSQTPKYLVTQMGNDKSIKCEQNLGHDTMYWYKQDSKKFLKIMFSYNNKELIINETVPNRFSPKSPDKAHLNLHINSLELGDSAVYFCASSRDLGGYTFGSGTRLTVV.

This clonotype showed up many times. The V call is TRBV27, the J call TRBJ2-4; no reliable D call. V lost 5 bases and J 9 bases, leaving 20 bases between the germline ends. The length of the CDR3 is 15 residues. Looked up from germline, CDR1 is MNHEY and CDR2 is SMNVEV (reference sequence). The CDR3 reads CASSPFPDSPSIQYF. CDR3 DNA sequence: TGTGCCAGCAGTCCTTTCCCCGACTCCCCGAGCATTCAGTACTTC.

The chain couples TRBV12-5 to TRBJ2-1; 8 positions match TRBD1. V shed 1 base, J shed 3 bases, and the junction held 5 bases outside the gene matches. The germline V gene has CDR1 LGHNT and CDR2 FRNRAP. CDR3 size: 16 residues. The DNA of the CDR3 is TGTGCTAGTGGTTTGGGGGGACAGGAAATCTACAATGAGCAGTTCTTC. Translated: CASGLGGQEIYNEQFF. Filled out from reference TRBV12-5 and TRBJ2-1, the complete variable domain reads DARVTQTPRHKVTEMGQEVTMRCQPILGHNTVFWYRQTMMQGLELLAYFRNRAPLDDSGMPKDRFSAEMPDATLATLKIQPSEPRDSAVYFCASGLGGQEIYNEQFFGPGTRLTVL.

This clonotype was recorded at least ten times. V and J are TRBV30 and TRBJ2-2; 7 bases align to TRBD1. V lost 5 bases to trimming and J lost 2 bases; unmatched junction nucleotides: 2. There are 13 residues in the CDR3. CDR1 is GTSNPN and CDR2 is SVGIG in the germline V gene (reference sequence). The CDR3 DNA is TGTGCCTGGGGGGACAGTAACACCGGGGAGCTGTTTTTT. This sequence encodes CAWGDSNTGELFF.

Many counts were recorded for this clonotype. The J gene is TRBJ1-1, the V gene TRBV5-8; 7 nucleotides line up with TRBD1. V gave up 4 bases and J gave up 3 bases; unmatched junction bases: 6. Germline V CDR1 and CDR2: SGHTS, YDEGEE. The CDR3 sequence is 14 residues long. CDR3 DNA sequence: TGTGCCAGCAGCCTAAGACAGGGTGACACTGAAGCTTTCTTT. It translates to CASSLRQGDTEAFF.

This clonotype was detected many times. The gene calls are TRBV5-1 and TRBJ2-1; D possibly corresponds to TRBD1 (6 bases). V lost 0 bases, J lost 0 bases, and 16 bases lay in between. Germline V lookup: CDR1 SGHRS, CDR2 YFSETQ. CDR3 length: 18 amino acids. The CDR3 bases are TGCGCCAGCAGCTTGGCTTTTACCAGGGGCAGCTCCTACAATGAGCAGTTCTTC. It translates to CASSLAFTRGSSYNEQFF.

Only a few counts were recorded for this clonotype. The gene calls are TRBV2 and TRBJ1-2; perhaps TRBD1 as D (6 bases). The V gene lost 6 bases and the J gene lost 0 bases, with 11 bases spanning the gap. The CDR3 is made up of 14 amino acids. The germline V gene has CDR1 SNHLY and CDR2 FYNNEI. The CDR3 nucleotides are TGTGCCAGCAGCGCGGGACACGCTAACTATGGCTACACCTTC. Translation: CASSAGHANYGYTF.

This clonotype was seen a few times. The rearrangement links TRBV29-1 to TRBJ1-2; D remains ambiguous. CDR1 and CDR2 (germline): SQVTM, ANQGSEA. V gave up 0 bases and J gave up 8 bases, with 16 bases separating them. The length of the CDR3 is 14 residues. As DNA, the CDR3 is TGCAGCGTTGAAGAAGGGAAGCCCGGGGAGGGCTACACCTTC. Amino acids: CSVEEGKPGEGYTF.

The chain combines TRBV18 with TRBJ1-2; D is ambiguous. The CDR3 contains 14 residues. The V gene lost 2 bases and the J gene lost 3 bases, with 10 bases spanning the gap. Per germline, CDR1 KGHSH and CDR2 LQKENI. This CDR3 reads CASSPTRGDYGYTF. The CDR3 DNA reads TGTGCCAGCTCACCAACTCGGGGTGACTATGGCTACACCTTC.

J is TRBJ2-7 and V is TRBV20-1, with 8 nucleotides matching TRBD2. The CDR3 extends over 16 amino acids. Germline CDR1 DFQATT, CDR2 SNEGSKA (reference sequence). The J segment lost 1 base and the V segment lost 4 bases, leaving 12 bases of the junction unmatched. This CDR3 reads CSATSPRSGSSYEQYF. The CDR3 DNA follows: TGCAGTGCTACCTCCCCTCGAAGCGGGAGTTCCTACGAGCAGTACTTC.

The V gene is TRBV20-1, the J gene TRBJ2-1; D perhaps matches TRBD2 (6 bases). Per the germline V gene, CDR1 is DFQATT and CDR2 is SNEGSKA (reference sequence). The V end lost 5 bases, the J end lost 0 bases, and 11 bases lay between the germline ends. This CDR3 contains 14 residues. CDR3 nucleotides: TGCAGTGCTCCCAGCGGGTTCTCCTACAATGAGCAGTTCTTC. This gives the protein CSAPSGFSYNEQFF.

Ten or more counts support this clonotype. The V gene is TRBV7-8, the J gene TRBJ1-1; unclear D gene. This CDR3 spans 14 amino acids. Trimming removed 5 bases at V and 3 bases at J, with 13 bases between. Germline assignment: CDR1 SGHVS and CDR2 FQNEAQ. This CDR3 reads CASSATVGDTEAFF. The CDR3 region has the DNA TGTGCCAGCAGCGCCACGGTCGGAGACACTGAAGCTTTCTTT.